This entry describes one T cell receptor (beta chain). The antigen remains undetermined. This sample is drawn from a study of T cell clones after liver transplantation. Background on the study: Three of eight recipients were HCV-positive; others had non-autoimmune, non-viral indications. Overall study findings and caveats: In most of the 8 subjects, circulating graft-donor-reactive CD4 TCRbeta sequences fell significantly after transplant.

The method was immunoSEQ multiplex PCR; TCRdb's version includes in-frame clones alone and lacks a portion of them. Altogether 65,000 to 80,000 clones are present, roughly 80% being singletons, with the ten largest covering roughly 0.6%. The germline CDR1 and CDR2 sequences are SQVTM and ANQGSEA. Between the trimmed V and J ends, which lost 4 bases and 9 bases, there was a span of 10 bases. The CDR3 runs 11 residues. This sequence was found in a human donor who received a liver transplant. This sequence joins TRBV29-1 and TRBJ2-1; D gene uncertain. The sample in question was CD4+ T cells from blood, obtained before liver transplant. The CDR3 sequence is CSVAPSGEQFF. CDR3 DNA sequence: TGCAGCGTTGCCCCTAGTGGTGAGCAGTTCTTC.